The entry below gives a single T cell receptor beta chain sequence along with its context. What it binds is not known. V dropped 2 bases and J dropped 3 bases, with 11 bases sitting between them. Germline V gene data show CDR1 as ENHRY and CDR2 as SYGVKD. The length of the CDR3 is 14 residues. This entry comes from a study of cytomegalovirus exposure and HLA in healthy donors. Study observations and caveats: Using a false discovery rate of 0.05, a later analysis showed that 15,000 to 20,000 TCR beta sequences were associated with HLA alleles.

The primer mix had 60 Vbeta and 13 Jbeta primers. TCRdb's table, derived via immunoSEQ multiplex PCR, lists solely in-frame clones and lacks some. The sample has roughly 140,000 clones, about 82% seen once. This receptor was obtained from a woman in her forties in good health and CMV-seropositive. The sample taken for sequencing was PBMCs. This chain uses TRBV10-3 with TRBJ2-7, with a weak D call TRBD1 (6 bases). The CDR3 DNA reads TGTGCCATCAGTGAGAGCGACAGGAGCTACGAGCAGTACTTC. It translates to CAISESDRSYEQYF.